This is a list of T cell receptor beta chains from one sample in a study of lymphopenia after photon versus proton radiotherapy. Profiling relied on immunoSEQ multiplex PCR, and the TCRdb table lists in-frame clones only, not all of them. The data show about 20,000 clones, 70% to 90% seen once. Sequencing was performed on peripheral blood, taken from a patient treated with photon-based radiotherapy. The receptors derive from a woman in her fifties or sixties with pancreatic cancer. Each CDR3 is given with its conserved first and last residue. The D gene is left open where the match is weak. Clone size is given for some rows only: seen once, a few or many times, or a class if the clone is expanded.

>TRBD1|NA|TRBV7-2|TRBJ2-4
TGTGCCAGCAGCAGAGACGACAGGGGGCTTGTCAAAAACATTCAGTACTTC
CASSRDDRGLVKNIQYF
>NA|NA|TRBV19|TRBJ2-5
TGTGCCAGTAGTTGGGACCGCGGGGAAAAGACCCAGTACTTC
CASSWDRGEKTQYF
>NA|NA|TRBV6-5|TRBJ2-7
TGTGCCAGCAGTTTCTCACTAGCCGATCCAGGGGAGCAGTACTTC
CASSFSLADPGEQYF
>NA|NA|TRBV9|TRBJ2-2
TGTGCCAGCAGCGATAGGATGGCTGGGGAGCTGTTTTTT
CASSDRMAGELFF
>NA|few|TRBV5-1|TRBJ2-7
TGCGCCAGCAGCTTGGTGGTACAGCCCTACGAGCAGTACTTC
CASSLVVQPYEQYF
>NA|NA|TRBV5-8|TRBJ1-3
TGTGCCAGCAGCTTGGCCGGCGACAGCCGGAACACCATATATTTT
CASSLAGDSRNTIYF
>NA|NA|TRBV29-1|TRBJ1-2
TGCAGTGGCTTCAGGGAAGGGGGCTACACCTTC
CSGFREGGYTF
>NA|NA|TRBV13|TRBJ2-7
TGTGCCAGCAGCTTAGTTGCAGGGTCCCACGAGCAGTACTTC
CASSLVAGSHEQYF
>TRBD2|NA|TRBV7-4|TRBJ2-1
TGTGCCAGCAGCTCAAAGGAGGCCGCACTAGCGGGAGGGGGCAGCTCCTACAATGAGCAGTTCTTC
CASSSKEAALAGGGSSYNEQFF
>TRBD2|NA|TRBV9|TRBJ2-3
TGTGCCAGCAGCGCCTCTGGGACTAGCGATGCAGATACGCAGTATTTT
CASSASGTSDADTQYF
>NA|NA|TRBV5-6|TRBJ2-3
TGTGCCAGCAGCTTTGGCACAGATACGCAGTATTTT
CASSFGTDTQYF
>TRBD2|NA|TRBV28|TRBJ2-3
TGTGCCAGCAAGAAGCGGGAGCAGTATACGCAGTATTTT
CASKKREQYTQYF
>NA|NA|TRBV7-9|TRBJ1-1
TGTGCCAGCAGCTTCTACCCCAACAGACAGAACACTGAAGCTTTCTTT
CASSFYPNRQNTEAFF
>TRBD1|NA|TRBV5-1|TRBJ1-2
TGCGCCAGCAGCGACAGGGTCTATGGCTACACCTTC
CASSDRVYGYTF
>TRBD1|NA|TRBV7-9|TRBJ1-5
TGTGCCAGCAGCCCAGACAGGGGGTCGGGTCAGCCCCAGCATTTT
CASSPDRGSGQPQHF
>NA|NA|TRBV28|TRBJ1-3
TGTGCCAGCAGTTTAATGGGTGCATCTGGAAACACCATATATTTT
CASSLMGASGNTIYF
>TRBD2|once|TRBV30|TRBJ2-3
TGTGCCTGGAGTCCCCCTAGCGGGAGCGCCCATACGCAGTATTTT
CAWSPPSGSAHTQYF
>NA|NA|TRBV16|TRBJ2-1
TGTGCCAGCAGCCTGGACAGGGAGGGTGAGCAGTTCTTC
CASSLDREGEQFF
>NA|NA|TRBV6-5|TRBJ1-2
TGTGCCAGCAAGAAGATCTATGGCTACACCTTC
CASKKIYGYTF
>TRBD2|NA|TRBV7-3|TRBJ2-2
TGTGCCAGCAGCTTAACTCTAGCGGGAGCGCTGTTTTTT
CASSLTLAGALFF
>TRBD1|few|TRBV28|TRBJ2-1
TGTGCCAGCACCCCCACAGGGGGGCCTTACAATGAGCAGTTCTTC
CASTPTGGPYNEQFF
>TRBD2|NA|TRBV30|TRBJ2-7
TGTGCCTTCATTATAGCGGGAAGCTACGAGCAGTACTTC
CAFIIAGSYEQYF
>TRBD1|NA|TRBV11-2|TRBJ1-1
TGTGCCAGCAGCTTAGACAGCAGGGGGGGCACTGAAGCTTTCTTT
CASSLDSRGGTEAFF
>TRBD2|NA|TRBV6-1|TRBJ2-7
TGTGCCAGCAGTGAGACTAGCGGCTCCTACGAGCAGTACTTC
CASSETSGSYEQYF
>NA|once|TRBV28|TRBJ2-7
TGTGCCAGCAGGGACGGGACGTACGAGCAGTACTTC
CASRDGTYEQYF
>NA|few|TRBV27|TRBJ2-5
TGTGCCAGCAGTGCCTCCGGGACACCTAGGGGGACCCAGTACTTC
CASSASGTPRGTQYF